The rows below give T cell receptor beta chains drawn from one sample of a study of blood T cell repertoires in COVID-19. The repertoire was sequenced with immunoSEQ multiplex PCR; TCRdb's copy has only in-frame clones and lacks some. In the table there are about 320,000 clones, nearly 90% of which are singletons. Sequenced sample: PBMCs or T cells enriched from blood (not recorded which). All receptors come from a woman in her twenties or thirties who had recovered from COVID-19. The CDR3 runs from the conserved cysteine through the conserved F or W. A D gene is named only where the DNA matches it firmly. Clone size is not always given. Where it is, it says once, few, many or a class for expanded clones.

.,TRBJ1-5,TRBV6-5,.,CASGNRDGQPQHF,TGTGCCAGCGGAAACAGGGATGGGCAGCCCCAGCATTTT
.,TRBJ1-4,TRBV4-1,.,CASSQVTALGELFF,TGCGCCAGCAGCCAAGTGACAGCCTTAGGGGAACTGTTTTTT
.,TRBJ1-2,TRBV6-5,.,CASIGGQGLFYGYTF,TGTGCCAGCATCGGTGGGCAGGGCCTCTTCTATGGCTACACCTTC
TRBD2,TRBJ2-5,TRBV5-1,.,CASSLRGGALLAETQYF,TGCGCCAGCAGCTTGCGCGGGGGGGCCTTGTTGGCAGAGACCCAGTACTTC
.,TRBJ2-1,TRBV10-3,.,CALRARESSYNEQFF,TGTGCCCTTCGAGCCAGGGAAAGCTCCTACAATGAGCAGTTCTTC
.,TRBJ1-4,TRBV27,.,CASSFQGGEKLFF,TGTGCCAGCAGTTTTCAGGGAGGGGAAAAACTGTTTTTT
.,TRBJ1-1,TRBV25-1,.,CASSLRGEAFF,TGTGCCAGCAGTCTCAGGGGTGAAGCTTTCTTT
.,TRBJ2-6,TRBV7-3,.,CASSTPQGLGANVLTF,TGTGCCAGCAGCACGCCTCAGGGTCTCGGGGCCAACGTCCTGACTTTC
.,TRBJ1-1,TRBV5-1,few,CASSGGGPTEAFF,TGCGCCAGCAGCGGCGGGGGACCCACTGAAGCTTTCTTT
.,TRBJ2-2,TRBV4-1,.,CASSQGNRARWDTGELFF,TGCGCCAGCAGCCAAGGGAACAGGGCCAGGTGGGACACCGGGGAGCTGTTTTTT
.,TRBJ1-5,TRBV6-2/TRBV6-3,.,CASSYPPGHLWASNQPQHF,TGTGCCAGCAGTTACCCCCCGGGACATCTCTGGGCTAGCAATCAGCCCCAGCATTTT
TRBD1,TRBJ2-5,TRBV7-2,.,CASSANRGKEAQYF,TGTGCCAGCAGCGCAAACAGGGGCAAAGAGGCCCAGTACTTC
TRBD2,TRBJ2-3,TRBV3-1/TRBV3-2,.,CASSQPRPGLGSTDTQYF,TGTGCCAGCAGCCAACCCCGACCGGGACTAGGAAGCACAGATACGCAGTATTTT
TRBD1,TRBJ1-2,TRBV18,few,CASSTGVDGYTF,TGTGCCAGCTCGACAGGGGTTGATGGCTACACCTTC
TRBD1,TRBJ2-3,TRBV5-5,.,CASISVGQRTDTQYF,TGTGCCAGCATCTCAGTGGGACAGCGCACAGATACGCAGTATTTT
TRBD1,TRBJ1-1,TRBV6-6,.,CASSLMTGNTEAFF,TGTGCCAGCAGCCTCATGACAGGGAATACTGAAGCTTTCTTT
.,TRBJ1-2,TRBV6-2/TRBV6-3,.,CASSYISPGGYTF,TGTGCCAGCAGTTACATTAGCCCCGGCGGCTACACCTTC
TRBD1,TRBJ1-1,TRBV27,.,CASSPPRGLGSRGTEAFF,TGTGCCAGCAGTCCCCCCAGGGGGCTTGGGTCTCGTGGCACTGAAGCTTTCTTT
TRBD1,TRBJ1-2,TRBV9,.,CASSALGQFYGYTF,TGTGCCAGCAGCGCGCTGGGACAGTTCTATGGCTACACCTTC
.,TRBJ1-1,TRBV30,few,CAWSPTGNTEAFF,TGTGCCTGGAGCCCTACCGGGAACACTGAAGCTTTCTTT
TRBD1,TRBJ1-2,TRBV9,.,CASSKGQIGYGYTF,TGTGCCAGCAGTAAGGGACAGATTGGCTATGGCTACACCTTC
TRBD2,TRBJ2-5,TRBV18,.,CASSPLAGGQETQYF,TGTGCCAGCTCACCACTAGCGGGGGGGCAAGAGACCCAGTACTTC
TRBD1,TRBJ2-7,TRBV11-2,.,CASSADRGLYEQYF,TGTGCCAGCAGCGCGGACAGGGGGCTCTACGAGCAGTACTTC
TRBD1,TRBJ2-1,TRBV29-1,.,CSVVTGGNEQFF,TGCAGCGTTGTAACAGGGGGCAATGAGCAGTTCTTC
.,TRBJ1-6,TRBV5-1,few,CASSLGAGADNSPLHF,TGCGCCAGCAGCTTGGGGGCAGGGGCCGATAATTCACCCCTCCACTTT
.,TRBJ1-2,TRBV2,.,CASSSGTLFTGSYGYTF,TGTGCCAGCAGTTCCGGGACACTCTTCACTGGATCCTATGGCTACACCTTC
.,TRBJ1-2,TRBV7-9,once,CASEDTSQGGYTF,TGTGCCAGCGAAGACACTAGCCAGGGTGGCTACACCTTC
.,TRBJ1-1,TRBV12-3/TRBV12-4,once,CASSRVVDTEAFF,TGTGCCAGCTCCAGGGTCGTGGACACTGAAGCTTTCTTT
.,TRBJ1-4,TRBV29-1,.,CSAYRSGAEKLFF,TGCAGCGCCTATCGGTCAGGGGCTGAAAAACTGTTTTTT
.,TRBJ1-1,TRBV7-7,.,CASSLRENTEAFF,TGTGCTAGCAGCTTGAGGGAAAACACTGAAGCTTTCTTT
.,TRBJ2-2,TRBV7-9,.,CASSLALQNTGELFF,TGTGCCAGCAGCTTGGCCCTCCAGAACACCGGGGAGCTGTTTTTT
.,TRBJ2-7,TRBV20-1,.,CSARGGISYEQYF,TGCAGTGCTCGTGGGGGCATCTCCTACGAGCAGTACTTC
.,TRBJ1-4,TRBV9,.,CASSPSWLADEKLFF,TGTGCCAGCAGCCCCTCTTGGCTGGCCGATGAAAAACTGTTTTTT
TRBD1,TRBJ2-7,TRBV6-5,.,CASSYEGDSSYEQYF,TGTGCCAGCAGTTACGAGGGGGACAGTTCCTACGAGCAGTACTTC
.,TRBJ2-3,TRBV4-2,.,CASSQAREDTQYF,TGTGCCAGCAGCCAAGCCAGGGAAGATACGCAGTATTTT
.,TRBJ1-1,TRBV30,once,CAWNSPEAFF,TGTGCCTGGAACAGCCCTGAAGCTTTCTTT
TRBD1,TRBJ1-2,TRBV7-2,few,CASSLAGDRGHGYTF,TGTGCCAGCAGCTTAGCGGGGGACAGGGGACATGGCTACACCTTC
TRBD1,TRBJ1-2,TRBV2,.,CATIRDRGLGDYTF,TGTGCCACCATTCGGGACAGGGGCCTAGGTGACTACACCTTC
TRBD1,TRBJ2-2,TRBV29-1,once,CSVGQGATGELFF,TGCAGCGTTGGACAGGGGGCCACCGGGGAGCTGTTTTTT
TRBD1,TRBJ2-7,TRBV2,.,CASRDRGSYEQYF,TGTGCCAGCCGGGACAGGGGCTCCTACGAGCAGTACTTC
TRBD2,TRBJ2-3,TRBV3-1/TRBV3-2,.,CASSQGLAGGTSTDTQYF,TGTGCCAGCAGCCAGGGACTAGCGGGGGGGACTAGCACAGATACGCAGTATTTT
.,TRBJ1-6,TRBV27,.,CASRTPIGVHDSPLHF,TGTGCCAGCAGGACCCCCATCGGGGTGCATGATTCACCCCTCCACTTT
.,TRBJ2-3,TRBV27,.,CASSLAHRDTQYF,TGTGCCAGCAGTTTAGCCCACAGAGATACGCAGTATTTT
.,TRBJ2-7,TRBV3-1/TRBV3-2,.,CASRRDNEQYF,TGTGCCAGCAGAAGGGACAACGAGCAGTACTTC
.,TRBJ1-2,TRBV5-4,.,CASSSRDLGPYGYTF,TGTGCCAGCAGCTCGAGGGATCTCGGGCCATATGGCTACACCTTC